This entry lists 10 T cell receptor beta chains sequenced from one sample in a study of blood T cells in healthy people across ages. The second PCR ran about 6 to 11 cycles with a sample-barcoded 5' primer and J-beta primers. TCRdb redid the calling of the 5' RACE reads with MiXCR, one entry per CDR3 protein. This table has 1.5 million to 2 million distinct CDR3 sequences, about 28% appearing once. The material sequenced was blood. The origin of the receptors is a woman younger than 45 in good health.

The chain carries TRBV12-3 or TRBV12-4 and TRBJ2-1; D possibly corresponds to TRBD2 (6 bases). The CDR3 is 14 residues long. The V gene lost 8 bases and the J gene lost 0 bases, with 11 bases spanning the gap. This chain's CDR3 is CASAYGGSYNEQFF. DNA for the CDR3: TGTGCCAGCGCTTACGGGGGCTCCTACAATGAGCAGTTCTTC.

The chain has TRBV10-2 and TRBJ1-2; TRBD1 matches at 10 bases. Germline values: CDR1 WSHSY, CDR2 SAAADI. The junction had 2 bases not matched to a gene; V was cut back by 6 bases and J by 7 bases. The CDR3 loop spans 12 amino acids. CDR3 nucleotides: TGCGCCAGCAGGGGACAGGGGTTTGGCTACACCTTC. Its protein is CASRGQGFGYTF.

This clonotype was observed a few times. This chain connects TRBV18 to TRBJ2-1; 8 nucleotides align to TRBD2. CDR1 and CDR2 (germline): KGHSH, LQKENI. The J segment lost 8 bases and the V segment lost 3 bases, leaving 9 bases of the junction unmatched. The CDR3 runs 15 residues. CDR3 residues: CASSPLTGGVDEQFF. The CDR3 DNA follows: TGTGCCAGCTCACCTCTAACGGGGGGGGTTGATGAGCAGTTCTTC.

The chain couples TRBV5-5 to TRBJ2-1, with 13 positions matching TRBD2. The V and J ends lost 4 bases and 6 bases, in that order; junction bases with no gene match: 7. Germline assignment: CDR1 SGHKS and CDR2 YYEKEE (reference sequence). The CDR3 is 16 amino acids. CDR3 DNA: TGTGCCAGCAGCCCTCAGACTAGCGGGAGGCCCAATGAGCAGTTCTTC. Translated, it gives CASSPQTSGRPNEQFF.

This clonotype was recorded a few times. This chain connects TRBV4-1 to TRBJ2-5; D gene uncertain. V gave up 6 bases and J gave up 5 bases, with 19 bases separating them. Germline CDR1 and CDR2: MGHRA and YSYEKL. There are 15 residues in the CDR3. CDR3 nucleotide sequence: TGCGCCAGCAGTACCCCAGGAACAAGCTTGGAGACCCAGTACTTC. Its translation: CASSTPGTSLETQYF.

This clonotype was counted ten times or more. The V and J genes are TRBV29-1 and TRBJ1-2; D ambiguous. This CDR3 spans 12 amino acids. Germline assignment: CDR1 SQVTM and CDR2 ANQGSEA. V was clipped by 5 bases and J by 6 bases, with 13 bases between them. The CDR3 sequence: CSVQQSPNGYTF. The CDR3 DNA reads TGCAGCGTTCAACAGTCTCCTAATGGCTACACCTTC.

The chain is built from TRBV20-1 and TRBJ2-5; 10 bases fit TRBD2. The V and J ends lost 3 bases and 5 bases, in that order; junction bases with no gene match: 15. The length of the CDR3 is 17 residues. Looked up from germline, CDR1 is DFQATT and CDR2 is SNEGSKA (reference sequence). CDR3 DNA: TGCAGTGCTAGTTTGCTAGCGGGAGCATTTTCAAGCGAGACCCAGTACTTC. This encodes CSASLLAGAFSSETQYF.

The V and J genes are TRBV7-9 and TRBJ1-5; perhaps TRBD1 as D (5 bases). The CDR3 extends over 14 amino acids. V lost 3 bases and J lost 6, with 12 bases in between. Germline CDR1 and CDR2: SEHNR and FQNEAQ (reference sequence). CDR3 in amino acids: CASSLIGAGQPQHF. The CDR3 DNA reads TGTGCCAGCAGCTTGATAGGGGCAGGTCAGCCCCAGCATTTT. The entire variable domain, with the rest obtained from reference TRBV7-9 and TRBJ1-5, is as follows: DTGVSQNPRHKITKRGQNVTFRCDPISEHNRLYWYRQTLGQGPEFLTYFQNEAQLEKSRLLSDRFSAERPKGSFSTLEIQRTEQGDSAMYLCASSLIGAGQPQHFGDGTRLSIL.

The rearrangement joins TRBV5-1 to TRBJ2-6; no definite D call. Per the germline V gene, CDR1 is SGHRS and CDR2 is YFSETQ. The CDR3 loop spans 16 amino acids. V lost 0 bases to trimming and J lost 0 bases, with 7 bases between them. This chain's CDR3 is CASSLAMGSGANVLTF. CDR3 in DNA: TGCGCCAGCAGCTTGGCCATGGGCTCTGGGGCCAACGTCCTGACTTTC.

This clonotype was seen a handful of times. The chain has TRBV7-3 and TRBJ2-1, with 7 bases aligning to TRBD1. The CDR3 sequence is 16 residues long. V dropped 1 base and J dropped 3; count of bases not matched to a gene: 6. The germline CDR1 and CDR2 sequences are SGHTA and FQGTGA. CDR3 protein: CASSLIGGQIYNEQFF. The CDR3 DNA is TGTGCCAGCAGCTTAATAGGGGGACAGATCTACAATGAGCAGTTCTTC.